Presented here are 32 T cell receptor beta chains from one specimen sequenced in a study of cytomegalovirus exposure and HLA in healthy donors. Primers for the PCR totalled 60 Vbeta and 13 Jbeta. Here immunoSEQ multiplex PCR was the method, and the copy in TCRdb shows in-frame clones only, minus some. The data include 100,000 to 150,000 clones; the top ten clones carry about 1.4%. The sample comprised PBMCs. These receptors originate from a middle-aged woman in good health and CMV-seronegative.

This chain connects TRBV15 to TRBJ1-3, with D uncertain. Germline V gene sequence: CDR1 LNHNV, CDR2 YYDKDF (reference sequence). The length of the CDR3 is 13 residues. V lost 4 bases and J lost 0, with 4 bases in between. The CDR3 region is CATSINSGNTIYF. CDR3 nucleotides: TGTGCCACCAGCATCAACTCTGGAAACACCATATATTTT.

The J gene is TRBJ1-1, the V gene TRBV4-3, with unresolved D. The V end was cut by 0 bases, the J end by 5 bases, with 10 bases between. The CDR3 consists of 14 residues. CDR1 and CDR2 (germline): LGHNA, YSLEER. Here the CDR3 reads CASSQDLAETEAFF. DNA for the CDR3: TGCGCCAGCAGCCAAGATTTAGCTGAGACTGAAGCTTTCTTT.

The CDR3 is CASSWSGIQPQHF. CDR3 coding DNA: TGTGCCAGCAGCTGGTCAGGGATTCAGCCCCAGCATTTT. The chain couples TRBV7-2 to TRBJ1-5; D might be TRBD1 (5 bases). The CDR3 has 13 amino acids. The germline V gene has CDR1 SGHTA and CDR2 FQGNSA. Trimming stripped 4 bases from V and 6 bases from J, with 10 bases between.

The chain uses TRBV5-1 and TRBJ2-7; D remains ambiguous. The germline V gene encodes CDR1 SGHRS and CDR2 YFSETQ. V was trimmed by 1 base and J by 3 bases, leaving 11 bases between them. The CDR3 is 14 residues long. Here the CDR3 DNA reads TGCGCCAGCAGCTTGAACTCGTATAGCTACGAGCAGTACTTC. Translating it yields CASSLNSYSYEQYF.

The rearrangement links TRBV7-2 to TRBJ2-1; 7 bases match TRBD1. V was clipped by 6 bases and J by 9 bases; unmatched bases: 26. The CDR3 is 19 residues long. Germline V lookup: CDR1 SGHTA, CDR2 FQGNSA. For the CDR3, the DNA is TGTGCCAGCAGTTTGATGGTTGGGACGCTGACAGGGAAAGGTGGTGAGCAGTTCTTC. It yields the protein CASSLMVGTLTGKGGEQFF.

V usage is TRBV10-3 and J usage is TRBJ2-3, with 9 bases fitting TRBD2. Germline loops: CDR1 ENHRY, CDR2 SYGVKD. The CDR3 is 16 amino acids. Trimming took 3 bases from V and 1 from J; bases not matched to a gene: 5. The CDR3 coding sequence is TGTGCCATCAGTGACGGGTTAGCGGGGGGCACAGATACGCAGTATTTT. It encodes CAISDGLAGGTDTQYF.

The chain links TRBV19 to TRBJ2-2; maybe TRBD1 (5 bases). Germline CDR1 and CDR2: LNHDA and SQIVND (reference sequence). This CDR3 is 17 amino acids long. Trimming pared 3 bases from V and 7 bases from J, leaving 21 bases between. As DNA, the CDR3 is TGTGCCAGTAGTATGTCAGGAAAGGGGAACTCCGTCGGGGAGCTGTTTTTT. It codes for CASSMSGKGNSVGELFF.

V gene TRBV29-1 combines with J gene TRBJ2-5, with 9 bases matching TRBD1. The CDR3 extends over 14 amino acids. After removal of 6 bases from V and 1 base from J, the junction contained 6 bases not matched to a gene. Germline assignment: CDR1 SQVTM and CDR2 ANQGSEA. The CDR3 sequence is CSVNRGRSQETQYF. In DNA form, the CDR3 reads TGCAGCGTAAACAGGGGGCGCAGCCAAGAGACCCAGTACTTC.

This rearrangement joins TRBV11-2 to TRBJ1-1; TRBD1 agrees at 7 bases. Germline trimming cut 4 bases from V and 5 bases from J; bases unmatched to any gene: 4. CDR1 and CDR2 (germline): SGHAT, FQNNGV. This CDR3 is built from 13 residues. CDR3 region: CASSSTGYTEAFF. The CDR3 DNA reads TGTGCCAGCAGCTCGACAGGGTATACTGAAGCTTTCTTT.

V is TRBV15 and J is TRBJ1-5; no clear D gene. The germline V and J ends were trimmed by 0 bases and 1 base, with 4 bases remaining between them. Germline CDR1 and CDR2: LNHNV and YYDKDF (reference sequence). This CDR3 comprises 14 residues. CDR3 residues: CATSRDLSNQPQHF. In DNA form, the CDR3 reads TGTGCCACCAGCAGAGATCTGAGCAATCAGCCCCAGCATTTT.

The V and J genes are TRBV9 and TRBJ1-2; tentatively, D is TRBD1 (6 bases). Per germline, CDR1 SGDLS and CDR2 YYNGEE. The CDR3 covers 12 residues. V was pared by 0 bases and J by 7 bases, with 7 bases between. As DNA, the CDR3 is TGTGCCAGCAGCGTAGTAGGGGGTGGCTACACCTTC. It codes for CASSVVGGGYTF.

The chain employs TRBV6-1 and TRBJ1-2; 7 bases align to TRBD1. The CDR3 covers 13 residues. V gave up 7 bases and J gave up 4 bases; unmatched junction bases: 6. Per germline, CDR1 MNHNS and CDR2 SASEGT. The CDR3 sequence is CASTLTGSYGYTF. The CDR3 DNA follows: TGTGCCAGCACCTTGACAGGGTCCTATGGCTACACCTTC.

The CDR3 loop reads CASSPGTGLYEQYF. CDR3 in DNA: TGTGCCAGCAGCCCCGGGACAGGGTTATACGAGCAGTACTTC. The chain combines TRBV7-9 with TRBJ2-7; the match to TRBD1 covers 9 bases. The CDR3 is 14 residues long. Germline V lookup: CDR1 SEHNR, CDR2 FQNEAQ (reference sequence). V was clipped by 5 bases and J by 4 bases; unmatched bases: 6.

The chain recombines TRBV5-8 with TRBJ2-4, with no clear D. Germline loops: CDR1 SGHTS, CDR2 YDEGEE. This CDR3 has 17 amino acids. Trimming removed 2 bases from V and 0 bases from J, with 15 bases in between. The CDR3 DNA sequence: TGTGCCAGCAGCTTAGAGGCAGTATTGGGAGCCAAAAACATTCAGTACTTC. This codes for CASSLEAVLGAKNIQYF.

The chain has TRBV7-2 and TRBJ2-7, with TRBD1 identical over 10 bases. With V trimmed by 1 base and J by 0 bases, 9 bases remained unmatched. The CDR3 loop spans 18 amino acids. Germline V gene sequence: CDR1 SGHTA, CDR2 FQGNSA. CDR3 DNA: TGTGCCAGCAGCTTAGGGGACAGGGGAATAACGAGCTCCTACGAGCAGTACGTC. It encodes CASSLGDRGITSSYEQYV.

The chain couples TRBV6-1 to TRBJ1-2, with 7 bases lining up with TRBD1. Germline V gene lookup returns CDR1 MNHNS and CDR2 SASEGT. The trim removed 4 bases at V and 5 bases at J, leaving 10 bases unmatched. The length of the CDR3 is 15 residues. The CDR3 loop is CASSAGSGGGYGYTF. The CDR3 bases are TGTGCCAGCAGTGCTGGGTCAGGGGGTGGATATGGCTACACCTTC.

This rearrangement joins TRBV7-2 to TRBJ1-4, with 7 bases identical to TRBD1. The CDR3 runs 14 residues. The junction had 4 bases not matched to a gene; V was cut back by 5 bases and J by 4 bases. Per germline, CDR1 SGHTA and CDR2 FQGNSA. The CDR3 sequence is CASSMTGFNEKLFF. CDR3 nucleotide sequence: TGTGCCAGCAGCATGACAGGGTTTAATGAAAAACTGTTTTTT.

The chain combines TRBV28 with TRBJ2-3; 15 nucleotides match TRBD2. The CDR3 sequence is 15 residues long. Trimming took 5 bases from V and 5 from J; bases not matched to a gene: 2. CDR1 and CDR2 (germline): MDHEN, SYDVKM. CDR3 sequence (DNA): TGTGCCAGCAGTGGACTAGCGGGGGGGCAAGATACGCAGTATTTT. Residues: CASSGLAGGQDTQYF.

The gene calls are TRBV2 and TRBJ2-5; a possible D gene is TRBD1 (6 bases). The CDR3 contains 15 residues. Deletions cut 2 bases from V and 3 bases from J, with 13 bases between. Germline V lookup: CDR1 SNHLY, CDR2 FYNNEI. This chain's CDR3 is CASSEYGYREETQYF. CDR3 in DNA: TGTGCCAGCAGTGAATATGGGTACAGGGAAGAGACCCAGTACTTC.

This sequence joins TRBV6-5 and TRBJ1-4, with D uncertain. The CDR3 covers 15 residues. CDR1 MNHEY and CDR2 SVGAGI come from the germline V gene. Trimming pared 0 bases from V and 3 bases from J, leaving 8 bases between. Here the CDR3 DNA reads TGTGCCAGCAGTTACTCGGAACAGCCTAATGAAAAACTGTTTTTT. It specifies CASSYSEQPNEKLFF.

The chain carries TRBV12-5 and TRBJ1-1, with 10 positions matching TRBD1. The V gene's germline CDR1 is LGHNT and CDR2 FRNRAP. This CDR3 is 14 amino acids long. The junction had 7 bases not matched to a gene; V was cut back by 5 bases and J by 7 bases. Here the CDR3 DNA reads TGTGCTAGTGGTCGTGGACAGGGGGAAAATGAAGCTTTCTTT. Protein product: CASGRGQGENEAFF. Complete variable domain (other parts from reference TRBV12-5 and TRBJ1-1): DARVTQTPRHKVTEMGQEVTMRCQPILGHNTVFWYRQTMMQGLELLAYFRNRAPLDDSGMPKDRFSAEMPDATLATLKIQPSEPRDSAVYFCASGRGQGENEAFFGQGTRLTVV.

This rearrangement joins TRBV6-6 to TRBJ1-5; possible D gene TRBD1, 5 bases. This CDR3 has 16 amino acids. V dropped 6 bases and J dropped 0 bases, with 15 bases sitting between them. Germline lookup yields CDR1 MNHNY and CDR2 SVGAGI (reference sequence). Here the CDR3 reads CASSQPQGNSNQPQHF. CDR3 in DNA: TGTGCCAGCAGCCAACCCCAGGGTAATAGCAATCAGCCCCAGCATTTT.

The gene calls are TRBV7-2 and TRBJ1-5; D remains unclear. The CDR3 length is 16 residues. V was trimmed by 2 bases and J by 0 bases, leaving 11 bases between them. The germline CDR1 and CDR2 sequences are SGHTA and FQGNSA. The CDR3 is CASSLMSGYSNQPQHF. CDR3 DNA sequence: TGTGCCAGCAGCTTAATGTCAGGCTATAGCAATCAGCCCCAGCATTTT.

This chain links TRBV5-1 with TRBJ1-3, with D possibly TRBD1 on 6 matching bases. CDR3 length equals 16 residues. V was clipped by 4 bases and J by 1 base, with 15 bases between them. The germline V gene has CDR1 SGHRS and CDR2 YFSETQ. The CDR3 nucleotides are TGCGCCAGCAGCCCCACACCTCAGGGGTCTGGAAACACCATATATTTT. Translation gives CASSPTPQGSGNTIYF.

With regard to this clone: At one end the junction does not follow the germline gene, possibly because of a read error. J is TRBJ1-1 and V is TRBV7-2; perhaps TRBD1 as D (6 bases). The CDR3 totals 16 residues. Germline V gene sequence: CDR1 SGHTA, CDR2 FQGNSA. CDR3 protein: CASRLGNREMGTEAFF. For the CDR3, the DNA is TGTGCCAGCAGATTAGGAAACAGGGAGATGGGCACTGAAGCTTTCTTT. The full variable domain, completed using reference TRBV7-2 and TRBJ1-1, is GAGVSQSPSNKVTEKGKDVELRCDPISGHTALYWYRQSLGQGLEFLIYFQGNSAPDKSGLPSDRFSAERTGGSVSTLTIQRTQQEDSAVYLCASRLGNREMGTEAFFGQGTRLTVV.

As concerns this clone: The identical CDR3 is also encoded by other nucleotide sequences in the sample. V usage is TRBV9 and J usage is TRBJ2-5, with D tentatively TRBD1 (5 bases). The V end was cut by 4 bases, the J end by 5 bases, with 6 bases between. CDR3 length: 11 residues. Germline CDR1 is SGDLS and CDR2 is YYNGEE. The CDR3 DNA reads TGTGCCAGCAGCCCAGGGGAGACCCAGTACTTC. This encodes CASSPGETQYF.

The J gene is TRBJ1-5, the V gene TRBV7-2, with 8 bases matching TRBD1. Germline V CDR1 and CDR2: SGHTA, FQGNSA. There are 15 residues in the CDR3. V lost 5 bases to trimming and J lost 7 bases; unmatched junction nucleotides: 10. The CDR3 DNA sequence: TGTGCCAGCAGCCCTTCACCAGGGGGCGGCCAGCCCCAGCATTTT. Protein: CASSPSPGGGQPQHF.

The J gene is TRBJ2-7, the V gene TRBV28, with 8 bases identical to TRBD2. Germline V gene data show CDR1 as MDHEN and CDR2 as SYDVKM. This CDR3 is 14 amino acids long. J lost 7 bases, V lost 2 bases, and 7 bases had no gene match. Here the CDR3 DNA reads TGTGCCAGCAGTTTAGGGCGGGGGGTAGGAGAGCAGTACGTC. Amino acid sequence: CASSLGRGVGEQYV.

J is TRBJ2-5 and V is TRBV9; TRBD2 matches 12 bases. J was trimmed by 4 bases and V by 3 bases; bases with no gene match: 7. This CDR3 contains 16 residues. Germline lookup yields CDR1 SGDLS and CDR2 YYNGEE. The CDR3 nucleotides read TGTGCCAGCAGCGGTCTAGCGGGGGGGCCTAGAGAGACCCAGTACTTC. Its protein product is CASSGLAGGPRETQYF.

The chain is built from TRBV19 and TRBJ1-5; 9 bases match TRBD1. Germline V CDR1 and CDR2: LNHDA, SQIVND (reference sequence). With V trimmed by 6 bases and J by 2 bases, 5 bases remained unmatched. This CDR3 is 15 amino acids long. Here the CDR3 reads CASSLQGAGNQPQHF. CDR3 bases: TGTGCCAGTAGCCTACAGGGGGCGGGCAATCAGCCCCAGCATTTT.

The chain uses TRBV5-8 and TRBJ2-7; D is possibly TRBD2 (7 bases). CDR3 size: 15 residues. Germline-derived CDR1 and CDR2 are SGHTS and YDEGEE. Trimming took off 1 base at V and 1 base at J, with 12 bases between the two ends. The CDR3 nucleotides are TGTGCCAGCAGCTTGAGGGGGGGGAGGTCCTACGAGCAGTACTTC. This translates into CASSLRGGRSYEQYF.

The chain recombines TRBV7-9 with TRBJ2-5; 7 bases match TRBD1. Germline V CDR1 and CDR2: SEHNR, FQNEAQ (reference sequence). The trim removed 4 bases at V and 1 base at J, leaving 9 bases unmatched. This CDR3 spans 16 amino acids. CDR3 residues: CASSSSPDRFQETQYF. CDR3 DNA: TGTGCCAGCAGCTCTTCCCCGGACAGGTTCCAAGAGACCCAGTACTTC.